This entry lists 31 T cell receptor beta chains sequenced from one sample in a study of T-cell memory formation after mild COVID-19. TCRdb re-called the 5' RACE reads through MiXCR, storing one row per CDR3 protein. Among roughly 500,000 distinct CDR3 sequences listed, about 20% were seen once. The sequencing input was PBMCs or a T cell subset sorted from them (not recorded which). These TCRs come from an adult woman who had mild COVID-19 (a few samples of this study predate the infection). Cell type and time point are not known.

The chain joins TRBV12-3 or TRBV12-4 to TRBJ2-3, with D perhaps TRBD2 (6 bases). Trimming took 5 bases from V and 0 from J, leaving 12 bases between them. This CDR3 region has 15 residues. The CDR3 spells CASSPLSGSTDTQYF. Written as DNA, the CDR3 is TGTGCCAGCAGTCCCCTAAGCGGGAGCACAGATACGCAGTATTTT.

The table lists this clonotype with a count of one. V is TRBV5-1 and J is TRBJ2-7; TRBD1 might be the D (6 bases). The CDR3 is 15 amino acids. The germline V gene encodes CDR1 SGHRS and CDR2 YFSETQ. V was shortened by 4 bases and J by 3 bases, with 17 bases between the two germline ends. The CDR3 loop reads CASSPRPDRFYEQYF. DNA for the CDR3: TGCGCCAGCAGCCCCCGCCCCGACAGGTTCTACGAGCAGTACTTC.

This clonotype was counted a few times. CDR3 nucleotides: TGCAGTGCTAGACCCAGCGGACCGTACGAGCAGTACTTC. Translation gives CSARPSGPYEQYF. This chain uses TRBV20-1 with TRBJ2-7, with TRBD2 as a possible D gene (5 bases). Germline V gene data show CDR1 as DFQATT and CDR2 as SNEGSKA (reference sequence). The CDR3 extends over 13 amino acids. V lost 2 bases and J 4 bases, leaving 12 bases between the germline ends.

This CDR3 reads CASSRGTGDYNEQFF. DNA of the CDR3: TGCGCCAGCAGCCGAGGGACAGGGGATTACAATGAGCAGTTCTTC. V and J are TRBV4-3 and TRBJ2-1; 10 bases are shared with TRBD1. There are 15 residues in the CDR3. Trimming removed 4 bases from V and 4 bases from J; junction bases left unmatched: 4. Looked up from germline, CDR1 is LGHNA and CDR2 is YSLEER.

This clonotype was detected a few times. The CDR3: CASSLVAGTYQETQYF. CDR3 nucleotides: TGTGCCAGCAGCTTGGTGGCGGGGACTTACCAAGAGACCCAGTACTTC. This chain links TRBV5-5 with TRBJ2-5, with TRBD2 as a possible D gene (6 bases). Germline V gene data show CDR1 as SGHKS and CDR2 as YYEKEE (reference sequence). This CDR3 has 16 residues. Trimming left V 0 bases short and J 0 bases short, with 12 bases between. The full variable domain, in which reference TRBV5-5 and TRBJ2-5 provide the parts outside the CDR3, is DAGVTQSPTHLIKTRGQQVTLRCSPISGHKSVSWYQQVLGQGPQFIFQYYEKEERGRGNFPDRFSARQFPNYSSELNVNALLLGDSALYLCASSLVAGTYQETQYFGPGTRLLVL.

The chain combines TRBV30 with TRBJ2-2; D is perhaps TRBD2 (7 bases). Between the trimmed V and J ends, which lost 8 bases and 0 bases, there was a span of 19 bases. The CDR3 has 16 residues. The germline CDR1 and CDR2 sequences are GTSNPN and SVGIG (reference sequence). DNA for the CDR3: TGTGCCGGGGGCTGGGCTAGCGGAGCGAACACCGGGGAGCTGTTTTTT. This encodes CAGGWASGANTGELFF.

At least ten counts were recorded for this clonotype. The rearrangement joins TRBV20-1 to TRBJ1-1; no firm D call. The germline V gene encodes CDR1 DFQATT and CDR2 SNEGSKA (reference sequence). V lost 2 bases, J lost 0 bases, and 10 bases lay in between. The CDR3 covers 14 residues. The CDR3 coding sequence is TGCAGTGCTAGAAGGCAGGTCATGAACACTGAAGCTTTCTTT. This encodes CSARRQVMNTEAFF.

This clonotype occurred a few times. The J gene is TRBJ2-1, the V gene TRBV7-3; D possibly corresponds to TRBD1 (5 bases). The CDR3 length is 14 residues. Trimming removed 1 base at V and 10 bases at J, with 14 bases between. Germline lookup yields CDR1 SGHTA and CDR2 FQGTGA. The CDR3 region has the DNA TGTGCCAGCAGCTTAAGTGGGAACCACAGGGAGCAGTTCTTC. It specifies CASSLSGNHREQFF.

The rearrangement uses TRBV6-1 and TRBJ2-1; 7 bases line up with TRBD2. The germline V gene encodes CDR1 MNHNS and CDR2 SASEGT. J gave up 4 bases and V 7 bases, and 4 bases lay outside the gene matches. The CDR3 runs 13 residues. The CDR3 here is CASTAGVYNEQFF. CDR3 in DNA: TGTGCCAGCACTGCGGGGGTATACAATGAGCAGTTCTTC.

The rearrangement links TRBV12-3 or TRBV12-4 to TRBJ2-5, with D perhaps TRBD2 (5 bases). This CDR3 spans 17 amino acids. Between the trimmed V and J ends, which lost 1 base and 4 bases, there was a span of 19 bases. The CDR3 region has the DNA TGTGCCAGCAGTTTAGTTGGCGGGCCAGGTCGGGGAGAGACCCAGTACTTC. It encodes CASSLVGGPGRGETQYF.

The chain carries TRBV6-2 or TRBV6-3 and TRBJ1-5, with unresolved D. The CDR3 has 10 residues. Germline CDR1 MNHEY, CDR2 SVGEGT. V was trimmed by 8 bases and J by 5 bases, leaving 4 bases between them. The CDR3 spells CASGHQPQHF. Written as DNA, the CDR3 is TGTGCCAGCGGCCATCAGCCCCAGCATTTT.

This clonotype was detected once. The chain is built from TRBV27 and TRBJ1-4, with D tentatively TRBD1 (5 bases). Germline CDR1 MNHEY, CDR2 SMNVEV (reference sequence). The CDR3 is made up of 14 amino acids. Trimming stripped 4 bases from V and 8 bases from J, with 14 bases between. The chain's CDR3 is CASSSGLTWEKLFF. CDR3 coding DNA: TGTGCCAGCAGTTCAGGGTTGACGTGGGAAAAACTGTTTTTT. Full variable domain (missing parts from reference TRBV27 and TRBJ1-4): EAQVTQNPRYLITVTGKKLTVTCSQNMNHEYMSWYRQDPGLGLRQIYYSMNVEVTDKGDVPEGYKVSRKEKRNFPLILESPSPNQTSLYFCASSSGLTWEKLFFGSGTQLSVL.

The genes are TRBV7-9 and TRBJ1-2, with TRBD1 matching over 7 bases. V shed 8 bases, J shed 4 bases, and the junction held 19 bases outside the gene matches. This CDR3 has 17 amino acids. Germline values: CDR1 SEHNR, CDR2 FQNEAQ (reference sequence). The CDR3 loop reads CASAGRDSELMGYGYTF. The DNA of the CDR3 is TGTGCCAGCGCAGGGAGGGACAGTGAATTAATGGGCTATGGCTACACCTTC. Supplemented by reference TRBV7-9 and TRBJ1-2, the full variable domain reads DTGVSQNPRHKITKRGQNVTFRCDPISEHNRLYWYRQTLGQGPEFLTYFQNEAQLEKSRLLSDRFSAERPKGSFSTLEIQRTEQGDSAMYLCASAGRDSELMGYGYTFGSGTRLTVV.

The chain has TRBV5-5 and TRBJ2-3, with 8 bases lining up with TRBD2. Trimming at V came to 4 bases and at J to 6 bases, leaving 7 bases not matched to a gene. This CDR3 region has 14 residues. The germline V gene has CDR1 SGHKS and CDR2 YYEKEE (reference sequence). Here the CDR3 DNA reads TGTGCCAGCAGCGTCGGGGGGGCCGGGGATACGCAGTATTTT. Its translation is CASSVGGAGDTQYF. The whole variable domain, filled in from reference TRBV5-5 and TRBJ2-3, reads DAGVTQSPTHLIKTRGQQVTLRCSPISGHKSVSWYQQVLGQGPQFIFQYYEKEERGRGNFPDRFSARQFPNYSSELNVNALLLGDSALYLCASSVGGAGDTQYFGPGTRLTVL.

The chain couples TRBV20-1 to TRBJ2-4; D not resolved. Germline CDR1 is DFQATT and CDR2 is SNEGSKA (reference sequence). The V end lost 1 base, the J end lost 8 bases, and 18 bases lay between the germline ends. This CDR3 has 15 residues. The CDR3 DNA sequence: TGCAGTGCTAGAGGAGACTCTTCCCTAAGACACATTCAGTACTTC. Residues: CSARGDSSLRHIQYF.

The chain has TRBV7-2 and TRBJ2-5, with 7 bases matching TRBD1. The CDR3 runs 14 residues. V was clipped by 4 bases and J by 2 bases; unmatched bases: 4. The germline V gene has CDR1 SGHTA and CDR2 FQGNSA. The DNA of the CDR3 is TGTGCCAGCAGCTCCCCGGGACAGCAAGAGACCCAGTACTTC. Its protein product is CASSSPGQQETQYF.

This chain links TRBV2 with TRBJ1-2; D is possibly TRBD1 (5 bases). CDR3 length: 14 residues. V lost 2 bases to trimming and J lost 4 bases, with 11 bases between them. Germline V gives CDR1 SNHLY, CDR2 FYNNEI. The DNA for the CDR3 is TGTGCCAGCAGTGAAAAGGGGACGGGCTATGGCTACACCTTC. Protein: CASSEKGTGYGYTF.

The chain is built from TRBV10-3 and TRBJ2-7; maybe TRBD2 (5 bases). The germline gives CDR1 ENHRY, CDR2 SYGVKD. V was trimmed by 3 bases and J by 9 bases, leaving 21 bases between them. The CDR3 is 15 residues long. CDR3 protein: CAISDLASPPNGQYF. CDR3 nucleotides: TGTGCCATCAGTGACCTAGCCTCACCCCCAAACGGGCAGTACTTC.

The genes are TRBV20-1 and TRBJ2-3; D gene unclear. CDR3 length equals 12 residues. The ends were cut back, 4 bases at V and 3 bases at J, with 8 bases in the middle. Looked up from germline, CDR1 is DFQATT and CDR2 is SNEGSKA (reference sequence). CDR3 nucleotides: TGCAGTGCTACCCGGCGGACAGATACGCAGTATTTT. Translated: CSATRRTDTQYF.

This clonotype has only a few counts. CDR3 sequence: CASSPFGTGNTEAFF. CDR3 DNA: TGTGCCAGCAGTCCCTTCGGGACAGGAAACACTGAAGCTTTCTTT. The chain employs TRBV12-3 or TRBV12-4 and TRBJ1-1, with 8 bases lining up with TRBD1. The CDR3 is 15 residues long. J was trimmed by 2 bases and V by 5 bases; bases with no gene match: 7.

This clonotype was detected only a few times. The gene calls are TRBV10-3 and TRBJ2-7; D is unclear. The V gene's germline CDR1 is ENHRY and CDR2 SYGVKD. V dropped 4 bases and J dropped 5 bases, with 6 bases sitting between them. The length of the CDR3 is 11 residues. The CDR3: CAISVTNEQYF. The DNA of the CDR3 is TGTGCCATCAGTGTGACAAACGAGCAGTACTTC.

This clonotype was counted only a few times. This chain uses TRBV30 with TRBJ1-1, with TRBD1 matching over 9 bases. Germline values: CDR1 GTSNPN, CDR2 SVGIG (reference sequence). The trim removed 3 bases at V and 4 bases at J, leaving 3 bases unmatched. The CDR3 loop spans 13 amino acids. CDR3 nucleotides: TGTGCCTGGAGGGGACAGGGCGTCACTGAAGCTTTCTTT. Protein product: CAWRGQGVTEAFF.

This clonotype was detected a few times. Here the CDR3 reads CASSGGTDANYGYTF. The CDR3 DNA is TGTGCCAGCAGCGGCGGGACGGACGCGAACTATGGCTACACCTTC. The chain employs TRBV7-9 and TRBJ1-2, with a tentative D call TRBD1 (5 bases). Between the trimmed V and J ends, which lost 5 bases and 2 bases, there was a span of 15 bases. The CDR3 is made up of 15 amino acids. CDR1 and CDR2 (germline): SEHNR, FQNEAQ (reference sequence).

V gene TRBV7-2 combines with J gene TRBJ2-7, with 7 bases matching TRBD2. CDR3 length: 16 residues. The trim removed 3 bases at V and 3 bases at J, leaving 11 bases unmatched. Germline lookup yields CDR1 SGHTA and CDR2 FQGNSA. DNA of the CDR3: TGTGCCAGCAGCTTTCGGGTTGGCGGGAGTGGCTACGAGCAGTACTTC. Amino acid sequence: CASSFRVGGSGYEQYF.

The chain links TRBV27 to TRBJ1-1; the match to TRBD1 covers 10 bases. Trimming took 6 bases from V and 7 from J; bases not matched to a gene: 8. This CDR3 spans 14 amino acids. Looked up from germline, CDR1 is MNHEY and CDR2 is SMNVEV (reference sequence). CDR3 DNA: TGTGCCAGCAGCCCAGACAGGGGGCGCAGTGAAGCTTTCTTT. This sequence encodes CASSPDRGRSEAFF.

The chain has TRBV6-2 or TRBV6-3 and TRBJ2-5; D uncertain. Between the trimmed V and J ends, which lost 2 bases and 2 bases, there was a span of 6 bases. Germline values: CDR1 MNHEY, CDR2 SVGEGT. The CDR3 sequence is 13 residues long. In nucleotides, the CDR3 is TGTGCCAGCAGTTACCCCTGGCAAGAGACCCAGTACTTC. It specifies CASSYPWQETQYF.

The chain carries TRBV4-1 and TRBJ2-5, with 10 bases fitting TRBD1. V was pared by 1 base and J by 3 bases, with 8 bases of the junction left unmatched. The CDR3 consists of 17 residues. Germline-derived CDR1 and CDR2 are MGHRA and YSYEKL. The CDR3 nucleotides read TGCGCCAGCAGCCAAGTAGGCGCGGGACAGGGGAAAGAGACCCAGTACTTC. Translation gives CASSQVGAGQGKETQYF.

This rearrangement joins TRBV5-1 to TRBJ1-5; tentatively, D is TRBD1 (6 bases). The CDR3 contains 15 residues. CDR1 and CDR2 from the germline V gene are SGHRS and YFSETQ. The germline V and J ends were trimmed by 7 bases and 4 bases, with 18 bases remaining between them. The CDR3 spells CASSTGDTENQPQHF. The CDR3 bases are TGCGCCAGCTCTACCGGGGACACGGAAAATCAGCCCCAGCATTTT. The full variable domain, in which reference TRBV5-1 and TRBJ1-5 provide the parts outside the CDR3, is KAGVTQTPRYLIKTRGQQVTLSCSPISGHRSVSWYQQTPGQGLQFLFEYFSETQRNKGNFPGRFSGRQFSNSRSEMNVSTLELGDSALYLCASSTGDTENQPQHFGDGTRLSIL.

This rearrangement joins TRBV6-5 to TRBJ1-1; D uncertain. CDR1 and CDR2 (germline): MNHEY, SVGAGI. The CDR3 length is 15 residues. V was pared by 5 bases and J by 1 base, with 14 bases between. CDR3 coding DNA: TGTGCCAGCAGTGTTAGGGCCGAAAGGAACACTGAAGCTTTCTTT. Translation gives CASSVRAERNTEAFF.

This clonotype was seen a handful of times. The gene calls are TRBV11-2 and TRBJ1-1; D ambiguous. V was cut by 5 bases and J by 1 base, with 11 bases left in between. The length of the CDR3 is 14 residues. Germline V lookup: CDR1 SGHAT, CDR2 FQNNGV. The CDR3 DNA reads TGTGCCAGCAGCCATCTATCCGGGAACACTGAAGCTTTCTTT. Amino acids: CASSHLSGNTEAFF. The full variable domain, in which reference TRBV11-2 and TRBJ1-1 provide the parts outside the CDR3, is EAGVAQSPRYKIIEKRQSVAFWCNPISGHATLYWYQQILGQGPKLLIQFQNNGVVDDSQLPKDRFSAERLKGVDSTLKIQPAKLEDSAVYLCASSHLSGNTEAFFGQGTRLTVV.

This clonotype has more than one count but fewer than ten. This chain uses TRBV20-1 with TRBJ2-1; 8 bases map to TRBD2. The ends lost 0 bases at V and 12 bases at J; junction bases unmatched: 10. CDR3 length: 14 amino acids. CDR1 and CDR2 from the germline V gene are DFQATT and SNEGSKA (reference sequence). CDR3 sequence reads: CSARDPGAGARQFF. The DNA of the CDR3 is TGCAGTGCTAGAGATCCCGGAGCGGGAGCGCGGCAGTTCTTC.